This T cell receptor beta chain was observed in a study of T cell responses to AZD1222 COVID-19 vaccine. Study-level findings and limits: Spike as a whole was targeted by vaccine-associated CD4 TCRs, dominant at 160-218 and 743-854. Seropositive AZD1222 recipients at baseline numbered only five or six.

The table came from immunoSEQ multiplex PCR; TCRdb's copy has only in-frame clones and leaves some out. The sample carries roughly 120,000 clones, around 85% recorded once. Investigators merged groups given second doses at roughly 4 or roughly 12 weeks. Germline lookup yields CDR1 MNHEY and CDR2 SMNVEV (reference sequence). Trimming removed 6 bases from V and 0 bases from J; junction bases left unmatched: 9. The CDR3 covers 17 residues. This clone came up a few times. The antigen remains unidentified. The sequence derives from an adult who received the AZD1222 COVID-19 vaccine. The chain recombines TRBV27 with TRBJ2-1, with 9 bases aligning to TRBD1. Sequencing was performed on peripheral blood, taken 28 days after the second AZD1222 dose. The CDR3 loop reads CASRQGAPSDSYNEQFF. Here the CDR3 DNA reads TGTGCCAGCAGACAGGGGGCCCCCTCCGACTCCTACAATGAGCAGTTCTTC.